The T cell receptor (beta chain) under discussion was sequenced for a study of CD8+ T cells in alopecia areata. Regarding treatment: oral pan-JAK inhibitor, 5-10 mg twice daily. RNA was extracted and reverse transcribed into cDNA as the sequencing template. The data were produced by immunoSEQ multiplex PCR, yet TCRdb's version contains in-frame clones alone and is incomplete. The data hold approximately 170,000 clones, with around 60% observed a single time. The CDR3 sequence is 14 residues long. Deletions cut 1 base from V and 3 bases from J, with 9 bases between. The germline gives CDR1 SEHNR, CDR2 FQNEAQ (reference sequence).

The V gene is TRBV7-9, the J gene TRBJ1-1, with D perhaps TRBD1 (5 bases). The receptor's source is a human donor with alopecia areata. The sequenced sample was CD4+ T cells sorted from blood, obtained at week 24, from a patient treated with tofacitinib. DNA of the CDR3: TGTGCCAGCAGCTTAGTTCTCAGGGACACTGAAGCTTTCTTT. It encodes CASSLVLRDTEAFF.